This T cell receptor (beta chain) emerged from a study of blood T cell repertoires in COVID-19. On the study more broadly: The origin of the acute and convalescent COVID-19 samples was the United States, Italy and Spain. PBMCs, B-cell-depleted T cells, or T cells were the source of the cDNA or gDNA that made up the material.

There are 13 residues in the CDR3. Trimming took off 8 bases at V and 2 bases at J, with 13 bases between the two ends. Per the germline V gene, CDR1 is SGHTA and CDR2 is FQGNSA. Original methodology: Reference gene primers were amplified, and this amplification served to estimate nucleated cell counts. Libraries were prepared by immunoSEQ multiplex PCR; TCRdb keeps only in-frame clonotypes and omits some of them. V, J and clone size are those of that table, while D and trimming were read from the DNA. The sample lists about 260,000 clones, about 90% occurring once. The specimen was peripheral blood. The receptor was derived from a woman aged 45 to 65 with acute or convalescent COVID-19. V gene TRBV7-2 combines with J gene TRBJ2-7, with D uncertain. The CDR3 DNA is TGTGCCAGCCTCGACACCCTCGCCTACGAGCAGTACTTC. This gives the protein CASLDTLAYEQYF.